The 25 T cell receptor beta chains in this list originate from one sample, sequenced in a study of T-cell memory formation after mild COVID-19. In TCRdb, the 5' RACE reads were re-called with MiXCR into one record per CDR3 protein. The table lists roughly 340,000 distinct CDR3 sequences, 20% to 25% of them singletons. Material for sequencing was PBMCs or a T cell subset sorted from them (not recorded which). The receptors come from a man aged 18-30 years who had mild COVID-19 (a few samples of this study predate the infection). Cell type and time point are not known.

V is TRBV7-2 and J is TRBJ2-1; 12 nucleotides agree with TRBD2. After removal of 1 base from V and 9 bases from J, the junction contained 7 bases not matched to a gene. The CDR3 is made up of 16 amino acids. The germline gives CDR1 SGHTA, CDR2 FQGNSA. The CDR3 is CASSLVPSGGAGEQFF. CDR3 nucleotide sequence: TGTGCCAGCAGCTTAGTTCCTAGCGGGGGGGCGGGTGAGCAGTTCTTC.

This clonotype was observed a handful of times. The gene calls are TRBV5-1 and TRBJ2-2; D is unclear. The CDR3 runs to 14 residues. V gave up 8 bases and J gave up 1 base, with 12 bases separating them. Germline CDR1 reads SGHRS; CDR2 reads YFSETQ. CDR3 region: CASKSLENTGELFF. CDR3 nucleotides: TGCGCCAGTAAAAGTCTAGAGAACACCGGGGAGCTGTTTTTT.

This chain uses TRBV12-3 or TRBV12-4 with TRBJ2-7; possibly TRBD1 for D (6 bases). CDR3 length: 13 residues. V lost 6 bases, J lost 0 bases, and 9 bases lay in between. CDR3 sequence (DNA): TGTGCCAGCAGCCGCAGGGGCTCCTACGAGCAGTACGTC. Protein: CASSRRGSYEQYV.

The CDR3 nucleotides read TGTGCCAGCAGCTTAGCCCAGGACACTGAAGCTTTCTTT. This sequence encodes CASSLAQDTEAFF. The chain couples TRBV7-6 to TRBJ1-1, with unresolved D. V was pared by 0 bases and J by 3 bases, with 5 bases between. The CDR3 runs to 13 residues. Germline lookup yields CDR1 SGHVS and CDR2 FNYEAQ.

This clonotype was counted only a few times. In nucleotides, the CDR3 is TGTGCCAGCAGCTTCGGTACGCTGCAGGAGCAGTACTTC. This gives the protein CASSFGTLQEQYF. The rearrangement links TRBV5-5 to TRBJ2-7; D is uncertain. This CDR3 is 13 amino acids long. The V end lost 2 bases, the J end lost 7 bases, and 13 bases lay between the germline ends. The V gene's germline CDR1 is SGHKS and CDR2 YYEKEE (reference sequence).

V gene TRBV6-5 combines with J gene TRBJ2-7; 7 positions match TRBD1. Germline V lookup: CDR1 MNHEY, CDR2 SVGAGI. This CDR3 spans 15 amino acids. After removal of 5 bases from V and 5 bases from J, the junction contained 12 bases not matched to a gene. The CDR3 bases are TGTGCCAGCAGTAACACGGACAGGCACACTGACGAGCAGTACTTC. The encoded protein is CASSNTDRHTDEQYF.

This clonotype appeared a few times. The chain has TRBV29-1 and TRBJ2-2; D possibly matches TRBD1 or TRBD2 (5 bases each). Trimming pared 2 bases from V and 2 bases from J, leaving 6 bases between. The CDR3 is made up of 13 amino acids. Germline V gene data show CDR1 as SQVTM and CDR2 as ANQGSEA. The CDR3 is CSVEWDNTGELFF. The CDR3 nucleotides are TGCAGCGTTGAATGGGACAACACCGGGGAGCTGTTTTTT.

This chain joins TRBV19 and TRBJ2-5; 9 nucleotides align to TRBD2. Germline loops: CDR1 LNHDA, CDR2 SQIVND (reference sequence). V lost 5 bases to trimming and J lost 2 bases; unmatched junction nucleotides: 6. The CDR3 extends over 15 amino acids. The CDR3 sequence: CASSPAAGGQETQYF. Written as DNA, the CDR3 is TGTGCCAGTAGTCCCGCAGCGGGGGGTCAAGAGACCCAGTACTTC. The full variable domain, with the rest looked up from reference TRBV19 and TRBJ2-5, is DGGITQSPKYLFRKEGQNVTLSCEQNLNHDAMYWYRQDPGQGLRLIYYSQIVNDFQKGDIAEGYSVSREKKESFPLTVTSAQKNPTAFYLCASSPAAGGQETQYFGPGTRLLVL.

The rearrangement links TRBV4-1 to TRBJ2-1; D perhaps matches TRBD2 (6 bases). Trimming stripped 4 bases from V and 2 bases from J, with 9 bases between. Germline values: CDR1 MGHRA, CDR2 YSYEKL. There are 14 residues in the CDR3. CDR3 nucleotide sequence: TGCGCCAGCAGCCGGGAGGAGGCCTACAATGAGCAGTTCTTC. Translation gives CASSREEAYNEQFF.

The chain combines TRBV12-3 or TRBV12-4 with TRBJ2-2; 10 nucleotides match TRBD1. V was pared by 6 bases and J by 1 base, with 17 bases of the junction left unmatched. This CDR3 is 20 amino acids long. The CDR3 protein is CASRLAPTWDRGRNTGELFF. CDR3 nucleotides: TGTGCCAGCAGGCTTGCGCCTACCTGGGACAGGGGCCGGAACACCGGGGAGCTGTTTTTT.

This clonotype has at least ten counts. In DNA form, the CDR3 reads TGTGCCAGCAGCCTAAGGCTTACTCGCGTCACCGGGGAGCTGTTTTTT. Translation gives CASSLRLTRVTGELFF. This rearrangement joins TRBV7-6 to TRBJ2-2, with D hard to call. The CDR3 has 16 residues. Germline CDR1 reads SGHVS; CDR2 reads FNYEAQ. Trimming shortened V by 5 bases and J by 4 bases, and 17 bases separated the two germline ends.

This chain joins TRBV20-1 and TRBJ2-2; D gene ambiguous. V was trimmed by 0 bases and J by 2 bases, leaving 13 bases between them. The CDR3 consists of 16 residues. Germline V gene data show CDR1 as DFQATT and CDR2 as SNEGSKA (reference sequence). The chain's CDR3 is CSARDRRRGNTGELFF. CDR3 nucleotides: TGCAGTGCTAGAGATAGGCGGCGCGGTAACACCGGGGAGCTGTTTTTT.

At least ten counts were recorded for this clonotype. This rearrangement joins TRBV10-3 to TRBJ2-5, with TRBD2 matching 9 bases. The CDR3 totals 16 residues. J lost 0 bases, V lost 4 bases, and 6 bases had no gene match. CDR1 is ENHRY, CDR2 SYGVKD, per germline. The CDR3 is CAISGGIAGDQETQYF. As DNA, the CDR3 is TGTGCCATCAGTGGGGGTATAGCGGGGGACCAAGAGACCCAGTACTTC.

The rearrangement links TRBV5-1 to TRBJ2-5, with D unclear. The CDR3 is made up of 16 amino acids. Germline V gives CDR1 SGHRS, CDR2 YFSETQ. The V end was cut by 0 bases, the J end by 5 bases, with 17 bases between. CDR3 sequence: CASSLVSWDDSETQYF. In DNA form, the CDR3 reads TGCGCCAGCAGCTTGGTCTCGTGGGATGATTCGGAGACCCAGTACTTC.

This clonotype was seen a handful of times. The rearrangement links TRBV12-3 or TRBV12-4 to TRBJ2-2; D unresolved. The V end lost 8 bases, the J end lost 1 base, and 17 bases lay between the germline ends. The CDR3 length is 16 residues. Here the CDR3 DNA reads TGTGCCAGCGGCCCCCCGAGGCAGAGGAACACCGGGGAGCTGTTTTTT. It specifies CASGPPRQRNTGELFF.

V is TRBV19 and J is TRBJ1-2; the D gene is possibly TRBD1 (6 bases). Germline V gene data show CDR1 as LNHDA and CDR2 as SQIVND (reference sequence). Trimming removed 10 bases at V and 4 bases at J, with 13 bases between. This CDR3 is built from 12 residues. CDR3 protein: CATYTGTYGYTF. For the CDR3, the DNA is TGTGCCACATACACAGGGACCTATGGCTACACCTTC.

Ten or more counts support this clonotype. The chain carries TRBV4-1 and TRBJ2-3; D perhaps matches TRBD2 (7 bases). Germline loops: CDR1 MGHRA, CDR2 YSYEKL. This CDR3 region has 13 residues. The V gene lost 3 bases and the J gene lost 13 bases, with 17 bases spanning the gap. CDR3 region: CASSQTAGAREYF. DNA of the CDR3: TGCGCCAGCAGCCAGACTGCGGGGGCTCGCGAGTATTTT.

The chain carries TRBV5-1 and TRBJ2-3; TRBD1 or TRBD2 may be the D gene (6 bases each). Per germline, CDR1 SGHRS and CDR2 YFSETQ. The CDR3 is 18 residues long. The V end was cut by 4 bases, the J end by 5 bases, with 26 bases between. CDR3 protein: CASSLDPNREESLDTQYF. In DNA form, the CDR3 reads TGCGCCAGCAGCCTCGACCCCAACAGGGAGGAGTCCTTAGATACGCAGTATTTT.

In its sample, this clonotype was seen a few times. CDR3 amino acids: CASSSDRVNTGELFF. Here the CDR3 DNA reads TGTGCCAGCAGTTCGGACAGGGTGAACACCGGGGAGCTGTTTTTT. The V gene is TRBV12-3 or TRBV12-4, the J gene TRBJ2-2; 8 nucleotides agree with TRBD1. The CDR3 consists of 15 residues. V lost 4 bases and J lost 1; bases outside the gene matches: 2.

This rearrangement joins TRBV6-5 to TRBJ2-3; D is perhaps TRBD1 (5 bases). Germline values: CDR1 MNHEY, CDR2 SVGAGI. The CDR3 consists of 13 residues. V was shortened by 0 bases and J by 7 bases, with 8 bases between the two germline ends. CDR3 DNA: TGTGCCAGCAGTTACTCCTCAGGGTATACGCAGTATTTT. Amino acids: CASSYSSGYTQYF.

The chain employs TRBV24-1 and TRBJ1-2; D is possibly TRBD1 (5 bases). The ends were cut back, 9 bases at V and 1 base at J, with 14 bases in the middle. CDR3 size: 14 residues. CDR1 and CDR2 from the germline V gene are KGHDR and SFDVKD. CDR3 sequence reads: CATASGGGNYGYTF. The CDR3 coding sequence is TGTGCCACCGCCTCGGGGGGAGGTAACTATGGCTACACCTTC.

This clonotype was detected a few times. This chain uses TRBV7-2 with TRBJ1-1; D is perhaps TRBD1 (6 bases). This CDR3 region has 14 residues. V was clipped by 5 bases and J by 5 bases, with 15 bases between them. Looked up from germline, CDR1 is SGHTA and CDR2 is FQGNSA. The CDR3 DNA reads TGTGCCAGCAGCGCCCAGGGGCGCAGGACTGAAGCTTTCTTT. Translated, it gives CASSAQGRRTEAFF.

This clonotype was detected a few times. V usage is TRBV7-2 and J usage is TRBJ1-5; 9 bases are a match to TRBD1. The V gene end was trimmed by 6 bases and the J gene end by 7 bases; junction bases not matched to a gene: 4. This CDR3 has 13 residues. The germline gives CDR1 SGHTA, CDR2 FQGNSA. This chain's CDR3 is CASRRTGGQPQHF. CDR3 sequence (DNA): TGTGCCAGCAGGAGAACAGGGGGCCAGCCCCAGCATTTT. The full variable domain, completed using reference TRBV7-2 and TRBJ1-5, is GAGVSQSPSNKVTEKGKDVELRCDPISGHTALYWYRQSLGQGLEFLIYFQGNSAPDKSGLPSDRFSAERTGGSVSTLTIQRTQQEDSAVYLCASRRTGGQPQHFGDGTRLSIL.

In nucleotides, the CDR3 is TGTGCCAGCAGCAAAACCCTAATCTTC. Protein: CASSKTLIF. The chain uses TRBV21-1 and TRBJ1-2. TRBV21-1 is designated a pseudogene. The CDR3 consists of 9 residues.

The V and J genes are TRBV10-3 and TRBJ1-3; tentatively, D is TRBD1 (6 bases). The CDR3 spans 13 residues. Trimming took 9 bases from V and 2 from J, leaving 11 bases between them. In germline, CDR1 is ENHRY, CDR2 SYGVKD. CDR3 amino acids: CAITAGAGNTIYF. CDR3 nucleotide sequence: TGTGCCATTACTGCAGGGGCTGGAAACACCATATATTTT.